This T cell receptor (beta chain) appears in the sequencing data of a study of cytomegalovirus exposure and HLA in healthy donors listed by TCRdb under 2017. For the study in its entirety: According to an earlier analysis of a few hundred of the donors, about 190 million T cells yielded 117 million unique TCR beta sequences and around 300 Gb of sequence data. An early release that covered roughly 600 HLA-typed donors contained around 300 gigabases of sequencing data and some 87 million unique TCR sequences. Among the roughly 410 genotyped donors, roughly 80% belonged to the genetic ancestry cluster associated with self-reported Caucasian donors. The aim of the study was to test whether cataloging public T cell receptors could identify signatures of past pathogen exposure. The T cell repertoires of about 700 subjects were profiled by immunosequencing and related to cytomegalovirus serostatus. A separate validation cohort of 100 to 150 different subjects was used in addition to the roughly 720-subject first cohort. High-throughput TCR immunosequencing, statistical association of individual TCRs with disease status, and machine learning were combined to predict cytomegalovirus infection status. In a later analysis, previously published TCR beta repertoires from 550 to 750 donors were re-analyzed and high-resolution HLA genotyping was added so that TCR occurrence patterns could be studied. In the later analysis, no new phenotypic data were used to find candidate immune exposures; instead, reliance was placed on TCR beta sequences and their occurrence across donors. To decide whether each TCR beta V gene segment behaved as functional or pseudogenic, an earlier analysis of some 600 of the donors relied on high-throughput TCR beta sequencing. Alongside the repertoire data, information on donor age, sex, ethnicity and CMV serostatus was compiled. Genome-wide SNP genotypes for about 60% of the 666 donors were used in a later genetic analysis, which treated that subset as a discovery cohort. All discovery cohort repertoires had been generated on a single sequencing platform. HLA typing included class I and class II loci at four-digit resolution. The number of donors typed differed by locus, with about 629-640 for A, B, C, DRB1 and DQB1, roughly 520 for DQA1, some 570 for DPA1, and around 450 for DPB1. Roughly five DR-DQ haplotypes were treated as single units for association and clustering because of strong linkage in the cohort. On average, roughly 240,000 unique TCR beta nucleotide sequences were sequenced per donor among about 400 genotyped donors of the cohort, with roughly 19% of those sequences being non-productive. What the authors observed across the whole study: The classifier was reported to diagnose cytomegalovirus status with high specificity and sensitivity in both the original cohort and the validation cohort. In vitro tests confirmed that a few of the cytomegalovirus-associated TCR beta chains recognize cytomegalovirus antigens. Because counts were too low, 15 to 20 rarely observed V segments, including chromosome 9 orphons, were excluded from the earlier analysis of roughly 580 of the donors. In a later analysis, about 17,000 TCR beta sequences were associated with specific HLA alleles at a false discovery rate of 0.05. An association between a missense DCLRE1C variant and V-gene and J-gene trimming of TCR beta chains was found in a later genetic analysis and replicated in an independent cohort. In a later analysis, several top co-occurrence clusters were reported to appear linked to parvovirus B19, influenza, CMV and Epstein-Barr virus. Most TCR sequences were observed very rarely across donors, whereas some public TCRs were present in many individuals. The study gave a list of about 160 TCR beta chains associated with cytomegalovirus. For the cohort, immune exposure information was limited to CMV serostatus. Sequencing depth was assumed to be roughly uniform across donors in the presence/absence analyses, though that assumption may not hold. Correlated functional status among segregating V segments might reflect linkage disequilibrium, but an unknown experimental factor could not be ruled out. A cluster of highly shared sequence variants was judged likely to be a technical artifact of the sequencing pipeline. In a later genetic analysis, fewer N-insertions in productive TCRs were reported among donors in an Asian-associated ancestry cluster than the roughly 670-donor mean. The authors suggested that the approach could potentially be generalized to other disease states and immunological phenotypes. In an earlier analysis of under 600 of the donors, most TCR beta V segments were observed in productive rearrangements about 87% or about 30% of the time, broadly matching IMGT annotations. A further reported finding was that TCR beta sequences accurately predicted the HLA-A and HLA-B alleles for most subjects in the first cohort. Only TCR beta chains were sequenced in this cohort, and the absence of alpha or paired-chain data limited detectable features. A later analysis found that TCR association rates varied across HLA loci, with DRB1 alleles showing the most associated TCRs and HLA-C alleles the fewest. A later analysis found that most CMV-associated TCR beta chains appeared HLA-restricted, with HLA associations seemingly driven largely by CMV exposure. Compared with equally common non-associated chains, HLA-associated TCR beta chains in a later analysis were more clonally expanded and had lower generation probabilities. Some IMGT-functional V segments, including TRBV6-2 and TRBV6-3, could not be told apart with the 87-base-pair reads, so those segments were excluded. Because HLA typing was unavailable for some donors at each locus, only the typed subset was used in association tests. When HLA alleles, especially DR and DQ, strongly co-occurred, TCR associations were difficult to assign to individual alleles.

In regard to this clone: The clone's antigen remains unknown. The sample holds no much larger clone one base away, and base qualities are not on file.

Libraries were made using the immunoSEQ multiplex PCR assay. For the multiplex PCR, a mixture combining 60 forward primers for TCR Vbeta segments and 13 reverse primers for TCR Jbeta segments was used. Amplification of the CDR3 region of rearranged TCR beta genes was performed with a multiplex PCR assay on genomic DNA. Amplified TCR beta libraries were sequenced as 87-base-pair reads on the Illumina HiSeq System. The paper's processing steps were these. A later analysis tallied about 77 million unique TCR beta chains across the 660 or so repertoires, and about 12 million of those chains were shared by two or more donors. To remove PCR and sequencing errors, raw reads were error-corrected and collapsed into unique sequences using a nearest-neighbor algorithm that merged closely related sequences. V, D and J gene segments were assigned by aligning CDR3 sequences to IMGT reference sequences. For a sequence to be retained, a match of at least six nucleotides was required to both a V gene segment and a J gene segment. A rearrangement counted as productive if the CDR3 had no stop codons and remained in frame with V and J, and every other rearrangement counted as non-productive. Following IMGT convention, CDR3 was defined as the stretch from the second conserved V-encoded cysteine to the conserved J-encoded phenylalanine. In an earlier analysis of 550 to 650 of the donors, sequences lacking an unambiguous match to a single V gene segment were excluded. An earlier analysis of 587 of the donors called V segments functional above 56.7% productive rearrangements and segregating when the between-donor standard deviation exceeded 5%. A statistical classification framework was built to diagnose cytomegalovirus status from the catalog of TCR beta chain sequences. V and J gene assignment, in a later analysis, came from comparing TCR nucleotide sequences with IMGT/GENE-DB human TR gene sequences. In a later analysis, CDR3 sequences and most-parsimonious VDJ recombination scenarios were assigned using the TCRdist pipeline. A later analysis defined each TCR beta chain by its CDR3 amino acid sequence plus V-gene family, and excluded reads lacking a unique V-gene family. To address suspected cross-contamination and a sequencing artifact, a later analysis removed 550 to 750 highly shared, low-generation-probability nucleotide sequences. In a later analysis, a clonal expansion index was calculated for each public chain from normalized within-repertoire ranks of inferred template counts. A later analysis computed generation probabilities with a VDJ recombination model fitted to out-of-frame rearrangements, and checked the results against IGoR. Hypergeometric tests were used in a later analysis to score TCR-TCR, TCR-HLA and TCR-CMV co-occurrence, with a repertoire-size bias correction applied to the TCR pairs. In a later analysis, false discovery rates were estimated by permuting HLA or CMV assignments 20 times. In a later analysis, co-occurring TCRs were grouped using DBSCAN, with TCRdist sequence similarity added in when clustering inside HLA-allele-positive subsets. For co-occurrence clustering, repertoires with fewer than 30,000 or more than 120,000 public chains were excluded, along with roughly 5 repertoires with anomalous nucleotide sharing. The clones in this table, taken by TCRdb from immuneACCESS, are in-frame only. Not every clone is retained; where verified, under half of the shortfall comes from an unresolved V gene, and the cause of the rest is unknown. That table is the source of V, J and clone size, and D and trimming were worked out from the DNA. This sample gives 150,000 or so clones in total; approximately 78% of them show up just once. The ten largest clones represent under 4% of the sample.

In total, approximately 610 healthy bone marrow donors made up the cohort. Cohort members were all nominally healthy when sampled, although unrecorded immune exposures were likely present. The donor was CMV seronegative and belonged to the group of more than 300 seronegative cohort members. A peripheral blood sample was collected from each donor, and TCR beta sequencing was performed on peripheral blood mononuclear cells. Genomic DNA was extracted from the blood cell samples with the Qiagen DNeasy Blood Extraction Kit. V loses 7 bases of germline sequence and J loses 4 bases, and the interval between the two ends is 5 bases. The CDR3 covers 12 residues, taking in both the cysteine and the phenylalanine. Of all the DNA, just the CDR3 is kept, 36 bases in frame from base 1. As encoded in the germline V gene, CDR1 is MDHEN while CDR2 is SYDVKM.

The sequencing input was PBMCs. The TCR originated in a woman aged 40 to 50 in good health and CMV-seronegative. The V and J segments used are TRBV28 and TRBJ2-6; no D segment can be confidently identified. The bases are TGTGCCAGCAACCAGGGGGCCAACGTCCTGACTTTC. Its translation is CASNQGANVLTF.